This T cell receptor beta chain is from a study of CD8 T cells in ankylosing spondylitis. General observations from the study: What seemed typical of ankylosing spondylitis blood was a TCR beta motif built from several highly homologous variants.

The CDR3 extends over 14 amino acids. Germline CDR1 SGDLS, CDR2 YYNGEE. V was pared by 3 bases and J by 0 bases, with 7 bases between. Scientists made TCR beta libraries using quantitative 5'-RACE with molecular barcodes. TCRdb recomputed calls from the 5' RACE reads with MiXCR, one row per CDR3 protein. The data show about 500,000 distinct CDR3 sequences, about 12% seen once. This clonotype was found many times. Its specificity is unknown. Sequencing was performed on blood, either unsorted or a sorted T cell fraction (not recorded which). This receptor was taken from a male donor with ankylosing spondylitis. This chain connects TRBV9 to TRBJ2-1, with a possible D match to TRBD2 (6 bases). The CDR3 sequence: CASSGGNSYNEQFF. As DNA, the CDR3 is TGTGCCAGCAGCGGCGGGAACTCCTACAATGAGCAGTTCTTC.